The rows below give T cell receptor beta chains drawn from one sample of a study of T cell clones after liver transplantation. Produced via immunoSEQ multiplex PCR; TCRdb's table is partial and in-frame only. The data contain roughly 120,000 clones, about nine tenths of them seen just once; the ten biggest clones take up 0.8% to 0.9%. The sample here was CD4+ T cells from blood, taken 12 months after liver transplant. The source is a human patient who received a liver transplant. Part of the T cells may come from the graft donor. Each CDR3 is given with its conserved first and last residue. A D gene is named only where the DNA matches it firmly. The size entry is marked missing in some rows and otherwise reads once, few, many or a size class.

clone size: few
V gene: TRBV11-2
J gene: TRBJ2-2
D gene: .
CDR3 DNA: TGTGCCAGCAGCTTCTTCGCGAACACCGGGGAGCTGTTTTTT
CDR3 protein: CASSFFANTGELFF

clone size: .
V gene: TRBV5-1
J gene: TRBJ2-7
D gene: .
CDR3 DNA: TGCGCCAGCAGCTTGGACGGACGCTACGAGCAGTACTTC
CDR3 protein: CASSLDGRYEQYF

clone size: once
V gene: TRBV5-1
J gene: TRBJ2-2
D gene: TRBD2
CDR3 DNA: TGCGCCAGCAGCTCCGCCCAACTAGCGGACTGGATCAACACCGGGGAGCTGTTTTTT
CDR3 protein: CASSSAQLADWINTGELFF

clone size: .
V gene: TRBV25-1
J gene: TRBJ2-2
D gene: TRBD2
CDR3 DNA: TGTGCCAGCAGTGGACTAGCGGGAGGCACCGGGGAGCTGTTTTTT
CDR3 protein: CASSGLAGGTGELFF

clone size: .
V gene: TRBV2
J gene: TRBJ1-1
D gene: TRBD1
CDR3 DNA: TGTGCCAGCAGTGGGGACAGGGGAAACACTGAAGCTTTCTTT
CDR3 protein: CASSGDRGNTEAFF

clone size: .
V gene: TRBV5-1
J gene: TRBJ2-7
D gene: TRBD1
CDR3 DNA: TGCGCCAGCAGCCGCGGGACAGGGGACATTTACGAGCAGTACTTC
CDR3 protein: CASSRGTGDIYEQYF

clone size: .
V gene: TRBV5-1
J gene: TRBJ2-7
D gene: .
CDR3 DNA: TGCGCCAGCAGCTTGGCGGCAGGCCCCCGCGAGCAGTACTTC
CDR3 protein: CASSLAAGPREQYF

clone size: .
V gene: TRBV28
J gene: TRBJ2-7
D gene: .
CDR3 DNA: TGTGCCAGCAGTACAGGACAATTCTCCTACGAGCAGTACTTC
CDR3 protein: CASSTGQFSYEQYF

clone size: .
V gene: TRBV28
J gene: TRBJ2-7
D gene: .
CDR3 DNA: TGTGCCAGCGGCCGGGCGAGCGGTGTCCCCTACGAGCAGTACTTC
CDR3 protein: CASGRASGVPYEQYF

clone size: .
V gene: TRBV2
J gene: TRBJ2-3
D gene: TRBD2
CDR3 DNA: TGTGCCAGCACAAGGCGGGAGGGGGCAGATACGCAGTATTTT
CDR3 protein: CASTRREGADTQYF

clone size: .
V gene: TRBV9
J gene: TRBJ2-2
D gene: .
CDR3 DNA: TGTGCCAGCAGTCACGTAACTTCGAACACCGGGGAGCTGTTTTTT
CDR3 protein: CASSHVTSNTGELFF

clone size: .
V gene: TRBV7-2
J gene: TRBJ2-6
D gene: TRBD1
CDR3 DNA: TGTGCCAGCAGCTCGACAGGGGGCACTGGGGCCAACGTCCTGACTTTC
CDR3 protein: CASSSTGGTGANVLTF

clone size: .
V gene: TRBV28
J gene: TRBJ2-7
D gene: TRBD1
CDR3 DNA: TGTGCCAGCAGAGATTGGGACAGGGGGCGTGTGGAGCAGTACTTC
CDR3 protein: CASRDWDRGRVEQYF

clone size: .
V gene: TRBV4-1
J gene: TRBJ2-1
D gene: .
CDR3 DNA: TGCGCCAGCAGCACCCGCGGTAGCGGTACCTCCTACAATGAGCAGTTCTTC
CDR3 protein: CASSTRGSGTSYNEQFF

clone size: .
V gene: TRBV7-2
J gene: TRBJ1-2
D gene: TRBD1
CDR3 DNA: TGTGCCAGCAGCTCCGCCCAGGGGGGCTATGGCTACACCTTC
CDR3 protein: CASSSAQGGYGYTF

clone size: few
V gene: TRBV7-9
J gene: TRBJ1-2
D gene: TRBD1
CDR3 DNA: TGTGCCAGCAGCTCTGACAGGGGGTTTGGCTACACCTTC
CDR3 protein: CASSSDRGFGYTF

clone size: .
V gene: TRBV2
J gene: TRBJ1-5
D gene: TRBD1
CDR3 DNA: TGTGCCAGCAGTGGGGACAGGGTTTGGCAGGGTCAGCCCCAGCATTTT
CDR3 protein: CASSGDRVWQGQPQHF

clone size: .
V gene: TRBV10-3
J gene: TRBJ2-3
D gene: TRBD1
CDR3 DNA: TGTGCCATCAGCGAGACAGGGTTCACGGATACGCAGTATTTT
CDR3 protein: CAISETGFTDTQYF

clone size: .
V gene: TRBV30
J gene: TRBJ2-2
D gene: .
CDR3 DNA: TGTGCCTGGAGTGTACAGGAAGGTGGTCCCAACACCGGGGAGCTGTTTTTT
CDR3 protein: CAWSVQEGGPNTGELFF

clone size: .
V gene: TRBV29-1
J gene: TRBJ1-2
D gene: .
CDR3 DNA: TGCAGCGTCGAAAGGCAGACTAACTATGGCTACACCTTC
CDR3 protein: CSVERQTNYGYTF

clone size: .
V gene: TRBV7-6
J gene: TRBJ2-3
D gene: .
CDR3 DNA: TGTGCCAGCAGCTACGAGGGGCATACGCAGTATTTT
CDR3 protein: CASSYEGHTQYF

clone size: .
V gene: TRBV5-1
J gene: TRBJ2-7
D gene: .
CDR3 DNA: TGCGCCAGCAGCTCACAGGGCGTGAGTTGGTACGAGCAGTACTTC
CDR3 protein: CASSSQGVSWYEQYF

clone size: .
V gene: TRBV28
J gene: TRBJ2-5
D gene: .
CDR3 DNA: TGTGCCAGCAGTTTGAAAGAGACCCAGTACTTC
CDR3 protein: CASSLKETQYF

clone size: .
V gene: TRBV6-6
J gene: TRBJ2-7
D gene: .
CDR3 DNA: TGTGCCGTCAAGGCGGTTCAGTCCTACGAGCAGTACTTC
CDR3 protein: CAVKAVQSYEQYF

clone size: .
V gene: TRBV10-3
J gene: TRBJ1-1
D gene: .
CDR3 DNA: TGTGCCATCACTCGGAAAGTCGATACTGAAGCTTTCTTT
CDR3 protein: CAITRKVDTEAFF

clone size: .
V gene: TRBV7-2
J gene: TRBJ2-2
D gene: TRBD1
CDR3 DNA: TGTGCCAGCAGCTTAGTAGGGGGCGCAAACACCGGGGAGCTGTTTTTT
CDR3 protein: CASSLVGGANTGELFF

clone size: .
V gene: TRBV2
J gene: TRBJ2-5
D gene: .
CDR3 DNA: TGTGCCAGCAGTGAATTTCGGCGGCAAGAGACCCAGTACTTC
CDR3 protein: CASSEFRRQETQYF

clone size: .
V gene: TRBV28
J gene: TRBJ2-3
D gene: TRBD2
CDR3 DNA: TGTGCCAGCAGTGGGACTAGCGGGAGGACCTCAGATACGCAGTATTTT
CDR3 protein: CASSGTSGRTSDTQYF

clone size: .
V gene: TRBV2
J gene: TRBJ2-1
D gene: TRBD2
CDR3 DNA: TGTGCCAGCAGTCCTAGCGGGATGGAGCAGTTCTTC
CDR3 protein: CASSPSGMEQFF

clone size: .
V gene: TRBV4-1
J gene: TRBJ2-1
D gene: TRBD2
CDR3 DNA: TGCGCCAGCAGCCAAGTCTCTAGCGGGAGGACTTACAATGAGCAGTTCTTC
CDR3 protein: CASSQVSSGRTYNEQFF

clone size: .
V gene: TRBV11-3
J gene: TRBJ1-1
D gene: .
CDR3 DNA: TGTGCCAGCAGCGCATGGACTGAAGCTTTCTTT
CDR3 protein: CASSAWTEAFF

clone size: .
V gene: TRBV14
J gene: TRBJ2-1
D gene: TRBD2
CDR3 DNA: TGTGCCAGCAGCCAAGATGTGCAAGCGGGATTGTACAATGAGCAGTTCTTC
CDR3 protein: CASSQDVQAGLYNEQFF

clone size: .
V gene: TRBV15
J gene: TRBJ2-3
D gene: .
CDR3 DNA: TGTGCCACCGGGCAGCAGAGCACAGATACGCAGTATTTT
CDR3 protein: CATGQQSTDTQYF

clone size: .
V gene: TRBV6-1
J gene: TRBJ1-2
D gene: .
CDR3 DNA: TGTGCCAGCAACCTACAGGGCTCCTATGGCTACACCTTC
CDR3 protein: CASNLQGSYGYTF

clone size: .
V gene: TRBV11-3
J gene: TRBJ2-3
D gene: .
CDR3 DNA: TGTGCCAGCAGCGTAGCATACGATACGCAGTATTTT
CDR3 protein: CASSVAYDTQYF

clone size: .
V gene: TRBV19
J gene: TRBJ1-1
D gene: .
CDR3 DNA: TGTGCCAGTATGGCCTGGAACACTGAAGCTTTCTTT
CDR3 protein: CASMAWNTEAFF

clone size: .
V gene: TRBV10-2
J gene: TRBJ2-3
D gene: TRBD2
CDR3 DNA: TGCGCCAGCAGTGGAGTAGCGGGAGGGCCCTGGGGCACAGATACGCAGTATTTT
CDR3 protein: CASSGVAGGPWGTDTQYF

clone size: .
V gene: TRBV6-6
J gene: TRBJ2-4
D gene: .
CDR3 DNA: TGTGCCAGCAGTTACGGTAGGGGCAGGGAGAACATTCAGTACTTC
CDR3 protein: CASSYGRGRENIQYF

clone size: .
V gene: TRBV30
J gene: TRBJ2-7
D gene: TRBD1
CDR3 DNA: TGTGCCTGGGGACAGGGGGCGCCTGAGCAGTACTTC
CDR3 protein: CAWGQGAPEQYF

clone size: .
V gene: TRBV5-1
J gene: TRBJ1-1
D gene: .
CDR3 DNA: TGCGCCAGCAGCTTGGGGTTCGGGACGAACACTGAAGCTTTCTTT
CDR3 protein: CASSLGFGTNTEAFF

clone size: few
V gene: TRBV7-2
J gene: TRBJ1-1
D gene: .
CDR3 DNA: TGTGCCAGCAGCCGCCGGACGGTAGTCATGAACACTGAAGCTTTCTTT
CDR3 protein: CASSRRTVVMNTEAFF

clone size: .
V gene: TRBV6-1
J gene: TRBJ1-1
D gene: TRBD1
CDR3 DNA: TGTGCCAGCAGGGGACAGGGGAACCCTGAAGCTTTCTTT
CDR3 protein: CASRGQGNPEAFF

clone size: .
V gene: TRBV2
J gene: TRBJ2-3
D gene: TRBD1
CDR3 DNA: TGTGCCAGCAGTCTTGGGACAGGCACAGATACGCAGTATTTT
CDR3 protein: CASSLGTGTDTQYF

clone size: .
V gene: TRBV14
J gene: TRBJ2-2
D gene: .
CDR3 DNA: TGTGCCAGCAGCCGCCCCGGGGTTGCCGGGGAGCTGTTTTTT
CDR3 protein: CASSRPGVAGELFF

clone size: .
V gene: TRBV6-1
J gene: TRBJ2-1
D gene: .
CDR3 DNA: TGTGCCAGCAGAACTTCGGCCTACAATGAGCAGTTCTTC
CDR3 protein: CASRTSAYNEQFF

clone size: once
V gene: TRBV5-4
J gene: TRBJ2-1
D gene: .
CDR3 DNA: TGTGCCAGCAGCTTGGAGGGGGGGAATGAGCAGTTCTTC
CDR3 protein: CASSLEGGNEQFF

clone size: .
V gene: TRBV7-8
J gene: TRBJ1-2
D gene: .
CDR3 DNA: TGTGCCAGCAGCCCATCAACAGAGTCCTATGGCTACACCTTC
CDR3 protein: CASSPSTESYGYTF

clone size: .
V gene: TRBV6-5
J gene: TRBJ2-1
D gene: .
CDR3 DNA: TGTGCCAGCAAAAATTGGGATGAGCAGTTCTTC
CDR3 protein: CASKNWDEQFF

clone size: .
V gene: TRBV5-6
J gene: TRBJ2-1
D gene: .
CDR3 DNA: TGTGCCAGCAGCTTAGCACAACTGGGGAATGAGCAGTTCTTC
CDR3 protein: CASSLAQLGNEQFF

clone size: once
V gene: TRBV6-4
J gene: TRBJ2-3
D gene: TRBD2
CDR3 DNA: TGTGCCAGCAAACCCAGCGGGAGTAGCACAGATACGCAGTATTTT
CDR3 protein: CASKPSGSSTDTQYF

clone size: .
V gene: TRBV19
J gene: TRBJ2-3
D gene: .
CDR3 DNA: TGTGCCAGTAGTATTCGCACAGATACGCAGTATTTT
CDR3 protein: CASSIRTDTQYF

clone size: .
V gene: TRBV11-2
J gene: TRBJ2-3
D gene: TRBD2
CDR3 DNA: TGTGCCAGCAGCTTAACTAGCGGTTCTAGCACAGATACGCAGTATTTT
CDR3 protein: CASSLTSGSSTDTQYF

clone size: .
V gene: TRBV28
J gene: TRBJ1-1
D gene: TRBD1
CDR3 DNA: TGTGCCTCCTCAGGACCGGACAGGGGGCTCGCTTTCTTT
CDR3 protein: CASSGPDRGLAFF

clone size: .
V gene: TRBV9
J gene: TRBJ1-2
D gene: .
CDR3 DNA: TGTGCCAGCAGCGTTAATCCCTATGGCTACACCTTC
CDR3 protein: CASSVNPYGYTF